This TCR beta chain was identified in a study of T cell responses to AZD1222 COVID-19 vaccine. Study-wide results and limits: Spike-specific TCR breadth and depth rose after two AZD1222 doses. Repertoires were obtained solely post-peak T cell response. Clonal diversity was possibly underestimated; the donors were predominantly white British and more often female.

Pooled together were second doses at about 4 or about 12 weeks. As to this clone: Its target is not known.

Assay: immunoSEQ multiplex PCR; the TCRdb copy retains only in-frame clones and omits some. The table lists 90,000 to 120,000 clones, 87% of them singletons. Specimen: peripheral blood, collected 28 days after the second AZD1222 dose. The source is an adult who received the AZD1222 COVID-19 vaccine.

In nucleotides, the CDR3 is TGCAGTGCTAGTCGGACTAGCGGGTCCTACGAGCAGTACTTC. Its protein product is CSASRTSGSYEQYF. This chain links TRBV20-1 with TRBJ2-7; 11 bases map to TRBD2. V trimming: 3 bases; J trimming: 1 base; junction bases outside the gene matches: 2. The CDR3 is 14 residues long. Germline CDR1 DFQATT, CDR2 SNEGSKA (reference sequence).